This entry describes one T cell receptor beta chain. The antigen remains undetermined. Produced via immunoSEQ multiplex PCR; TCRdb's table is partial and in-frame only. The table records 65,000 to 75,000 clones, roughly 94% of them present only once. This entry is derived from a study of T cell clonotyping in hematopoietic cell transplantation. The trim removed 8 bases at V and 3 bases at J, leaving 8 bases unmatched. The CDR3 consists of 15 residues. CDR1 SGDLS and CDR2 YYNGEE come from the germline V gene. The study's findings and limits: Broader posttransplant TCR repertoire diversity was predicted by graft donor and pretransplant recipient Inverse Simpson Index values.

Sequencing input: peripheral blood mononuclear cells. The clonotype comes from a man aged 50-59 years in good health. Some clones in this sample may be carry-over from other donors' samples. V gene TRBV9 combines with J gene TRBJ2-3, with TRBD2 identical over 11 bases. Written as DNA, the CDR3 is TGTGCCAGTCGTAGCGGGGGGGCCTCTACAGATACGCAGTATTTT. It translates to CASRSGGASTDTQYF.